What follows are 25 T cell receptor beta chains derived from one specimen sequenced in a study of cytomegalovirus exposure and HLA in healthy donors. Profiling relied on immunoSEQ multiplex PCR, and the TCRdb table lists in-frame clones only, not all of them. The sample shows approximately 230,000 clones, roughly 87% of them seen only once. Material for sequencing was PBMCs. The source is a young man in good health and CMV-seropositive.

The J gene is TRBJ2-7, the V gene TRBV6-5, with D perhaps TRBD1 (5 bases). CDR3 length: 15 amino acids. Deletions cut 6 bases from V and 0 bases from J, with 15 bases between. Germline values: CDR1 MNHEY, CDR2 SVGAGI. The DNA for the CDR3 is TGTGCCAGCAGCTTAGGACACCCGAGCTCCTACGAGCAGTACTTC. It is translated as CASSLGHPSSYEQYF.

The chain couples TRBV13 to TRBJ2-7; D not resolved. Trimming shortened V by 4 bases and J by 0 bases, and 7 bases separated the two germline ends. CDR3 length equals 13 residues. CDR1 is PRHDT and CDR2 is FYEKMQ in the germline V gene (reference sequence). CDR3 sequence (DNA): TGTGCCAGCAGCTCCCAAGCCTCCTACGAGCAGTACTTC. Protein sequence: CASSSQASYEQYF.

The rearrangement joins TRBV9 to TRBJ2-1; D remains ambiguous. In germline, CDR1 is SGDLS, CDR2 YYNGEE. V gave up 4 bases and J gave up 0 bases, with 11 bases separating them. This CDR3 has 15 residues. The chain's CDR3 is CASSPWDRSYNEQFF. The CDR3 nucleotides are TGTGCCAGCAGCCCTTGGGATCGCTCCTACAATGAGCAGTTCTTC.

This clone was observed a single time. The J gene is TRBJ1-1, the V gene TRBV7-3; 7 bases fit TRBD1. The V and J ends lost 4 bases and 4 bases, in that order; junction bases with no gene match: 6. This CDR3 region has 14 residues. Germline CDR1 SGHTA, CDR2 FQGTGA. CDR3 coding DNA: TGTGCCAGCAGCTCGACAGGGAGGGCCACTGAAGCTTTCTTT. Translated: CASSSTGRATEAFF.

This clone appeared a single time. V gene TRBV6-1 combines with J gene TRBJ2-7; no reliable D call. Germline loops: CDR1 MNHNS, CDR2 SASEGT. Trimming cost V 6 bases and J 6 bases, with 12 bases left between them. The CDR3 contains 12 residues. The CDR3 loop reads CASRETPREQYF. The CDR3 DNA reads TGTGCCAGCAGGGAGACACCTCGCGAGCAGTACTTC.

The chain employs TRBV5-1 and TRBJ2-3; 10 bases line up with TRBD2. V lost 0 bases and J lost 4; bases outside the gene matches: 8. Germline V gene lookup returns CDR1 SGHRS and CDR2 YFSETQ. The CDR3 is 17 amino acids. CDR3 protein: CASSLGPSGSGADTQYF. CDR3 DNA: TGCGCCAGCAGCTTGGGTCCTAGCGGGAGTGGTGCAGATACGCAGTATTTT.

The rearrangement joins TRBV11-2 to TRBJ2-1; D not resolved. Germline V CDR1 and CDR2: SGHAT, FQNNGV. This CDR3 is 18 amino acids long. V dropped 3 bases and J dropped 0 bases, with 18 bases sitting between them. The CDR3 DNA reads as TGTGCCAGCAGCTTCCGATCGCCGGGCACGAGCTCCTACAATGAGCAGTTCTTC. This encodes CASSFRSPGTSSYNEQFF.

The gene calls are TRBV6-1 and TRBJ1-4; the match to TRBD1 covers 7 bases. Germline values: CDR1 MNHNS, CDR2 SASEGT. The length of the CDR3 is 13 residues. J was trimmed by 8 bases and V by 11 bases; bases with no gene match: 11. The CDR3: CAGGRDSTEKLFF. CDR3 in DNA: TGTGCCGGAGGGCGGGACAGCACCGAAAAACTGTTTTTT.

This chain uses TRBV5-1 with TRBJ1-1; a weak D match, TRBD1 (5 bases). There are 14 residues in the CDR3. Deletions cut 5 bases from V and 4 bases from J, with 15 bases between. CDR1 and CDR2 (germline): SGHRS, YFSETQ. CDR3 sequence (DNA): TGCGCCAGCAGGGGGGGAACAGGACGCACTGAAGCTTTCTTT. This gives the protein CASRGGTGRTEAFF. Together with reference TRBV5-1 and TRBJ1-1, the CDR3 gives the full variable domain: KAGVTQTPRYLIKTRGQQVTLSCSPISGHRSVSWYQQTPGQGLQFLFEYFSETQRNKGNFPGRFSGRQFSNSRSEMNVSTLELGDSALYLCASRGGTGRTEAFFGQGTRLTVV.

The chain employs TRBV10-3 and TRBJ1-1; D ambiguous. The germline V and J ends were trimmed by 6 bases and 4 bases, with 9 bases remaining between them. CDR1 is ENHRY, CDR2 SYGVKD, per germline. The CDR3 contains 12 residues. This CDR3 is CAIRVSGTEAFF. The CDR3 region has the DNA TGTGCCATCAGGGTTTCGGGCACTGAAGCTTTCTTT.

The chain recombines TRBV5-1 with TRBJ2-7, with D perhaps given as TRBD1 or TRBD2 (6 bases each). The CDR3 is 13 amino acids. With 4 bases removed from V and 7 bases from J, the gap between germline ends came to 15 bases. The V gene's germline CDR1 is SGHRS and CDR2 YFSETQ. CDR3 nucleotides: TGCGCCAGCAGCGTGGAACAGGGAGGTGAGCAGTACTTC. It translates to CASSVEQGGEQYF.

The sample holds a few counts of this clone. The chain uses TRBV7-8 and TRBJ2-7; D perhaps matches TRBD1 (6 bases). CDR1 and CDR2 from the germline V gene are SGHVS and FQNEAQ. The CDR3 runs 13 residues. V was pared by 6 bases and J by 6 bases, with 15 bases between. Written as DNA, the CDR3 is TGTGCCAGCAGGCGACAGGACTCGACCGAGCAGTACTTC. Protein sequence: CASRRQDSTEQYF.

The rearrangement links TRBV6-6 to TRBJ2-7, with TRBD2 identical over 7 bases. V shed 6 bases, J shed 6 bases, and the junction held 5 bases outside the gene matches. The CDR3 contains 12 residues. Germline CDR1 reads MNHNY; CDR2 reads SVGAGI (reference sequence). The CDR3 DNA is TGTGCCAGCAGGGCCCCGGGAGGCGAGCAGTACTTC. Its protein product is CASRAPGGEQYF.

The chain has TRBV29-1 and TRBJ2-3; the match to TRBD1 covers 7 bases. Germline trimming cut 6 bases from V and 2 bases from J; bases unmatched to any gene: 17. Per germline, CDR1 SQVTM and CDR2 ANQGSEA. The CDR3 consists of 17 residues. The CDR3 is CSVHPGYRGRDTDTQYF. In DNA form, the CDR3 reads TGCAGCGTCCACCCTGGCTACAGGGGCAGGGACACAGATACGCAGTATTTT.

The chain uses TRBV2 and TRBJ2-3; 14 bases line up with TRBD2. The CDR3 has 19 residues. The germline V gene has CDR1 SNHLY and CDR2 FYNNEI. The J segment lost 8 bases and the V segment lost 0 bases, leaving 13 bases of the junction unmatched. CDR3 protein: CASSEASGGLAGGLLTQYF. The CDR3 bases are TGTGCCAGCAGTGAAGCCTCTGGTGGACTAGCGGGAGGCCTCCTTACGCAGTATTTT.

The chain carries TRBV29-1 and TRBJ2-3, with TRBD2 matching 7 bases. The CDR3 is 13 amino acids. V lost 4 bases and J lost 1; bases outside the gene matches: 2. Germline V gives CDR1 SQVTM, CDR2 ANQGSEA. The CDR3: CSVGGGGTDTQYF. CDR3 in DNA: TGCAGCGTTGGTGGGGGGGGCACAGATACGCAGTATTTT.

This chain joins TRBV27 and TRBJ2-3; D is uncertain. V shed 8 bases and J shed 4 bases, with 1 base lying between them. Germline V CDR1 and CDR2: MNHEY, SMNVEV (reference sequence). The CDR3 has 9 amino acids. The CDR3 nucleotides are TGTGCCAGCCCAGATACGCAGTATTTT. Its translation: CASPDTQYF.

This clone was seen a handful of times. The chain employs TRBV5-1 and TRBJ2-2; weak D call: TRBD1 (5 bases). Germline V gene data show CDR1 as SGHRS and CDR2 as YFSETQ. Trimming left V 5 bases short and J 4 bases short, with 15 bases between. The CDR3 has 15 residues. For the CDR3, the DNA is TGCGCCAGCAGTTCCGACCAGGGTGTCACCGGGGAGCTGTTTTTT. This codes for CASSSDQGVTGELFF.

J is TRBJ2-3 and V is TRBV7-6; the D is unclear. Trimming removed 5 bases at V and 2 bases at J, with 11 bases between. This CDR3 region has 14 residues. Germline lookup yields CDR1 SGHVS and CDR2 FNYEAQ. In nucleotides, the CDR3 is TGTGCCAGCAGCCAAGGACCATCCACAGATACGCAGTATTTT. This translates into CASSQGPSTDTQYF.

This sequence joins TRBV29-1 and TRBJ1-5, with D unresolved. The V and J ends lost 1 base and 0 bases respectively, with 10 bases between them. Germline V lookup: CDR1 SQVTM, CDR2 ANQGSEA. The CDR3 length is 15 residues. This CDR3 is CSVEVARISNQPQHF. In DNA, the CDR3 is TGCAGCGTTGAAGTGGCACGGATTAGCAATCAGCCCCAGCATTTT.

This clone occurred once. The same CDR3 also results from other DNA sequences found in this sample. This chain connects TRBV28 to TRBJ1-1; D call uncertain. The CDR3 runs to 12 residues. CDR1 is MDHEN, CDR2 SYDVKM, per germline. V lost 4 bases and J lost 4, with 7 bases in between. CDR3 nucleotides: TGTGCCAGCAGTTCTCTGGGCACTGAAGCTTTCTTT. The encoded protein is CASSSLGTEAFF.

This clone was seen a few times. This sequence joins TRBV6-1 and TRBJ1-2; D remains unclear. Trimming cost V 10 bases and J 2 bases, with 5 bases left between them. The CDR3 sequence is 10 residues long. Germline CDR1 reads MNHNS; CDR2 reads SASEGT. The CDR3 sequence is CATENYGYTF. DNA of the CDR3: TGTGCCACCGAAAACTATGGCTACACCTTC.

The J gene is TRBJ1-5, the V gene TRBV30, with D maybe TRBD1 (5 bases). The germline CDR1 and CDR2 sequences are GTSNPN and SVGIG (reference sequence). CDR3 length: 13 residues. Trimming took off 2 bases at V and 4 bases at J, with 9 bases between the two ends. The CDR3 DNA follows: TGTGCCTGGAGTATGGCAGGGAATCAGCCCCAGCATTTT. This codes for CAWSMAGNQPQHF.

The chain uses TRBV5-1 and TRBJ2-1; no clear D gene. CDR1 and CDR2 (germline): SGHRS, YFSETQ. This CDR3 contains 15 residues. Trimming removed 3 bases at V and 0 bases at J, with 10 bases between. CDR3 protein: CASSSGPGSYNEQFF. The CDR3 DNA is TGCGCCAGCAGCTCTGGGCCAGGCTCCTACAATGAGCAGTTCTTC.

The chain has TRBV5-1 and TRBJ1-5, with D uncertain. Trimming shortened V by 3 bases and J by 6 bases, and 4 bases separated the two germline ends. The germline V gene encodes CDR1 SGHRS and CDR2 YFSETQ. This CDR3 region has 11 residues. CDR3 region: CASSSRQPQHF. The CDR3 coding sequence is TGCGCCAGCAGCTCTCGTCAGCCCCAGCATTTT.